This T cell receptor beta chain stems from a study of CD8+CD57+ T cells in acquired aplastic anemia. Both TCR beta VDJ combination and CDR3 sequence profiling were carried out. Genomic DNA was the template for this profiling. TCRdb itself ran the reads through MiXCR, one entry per CDR3 protein. The table records around 68,000 distinct CDR3 sequences, 45% to 55% of them present only once. The CDR3 loop spans 13 amino acids. Germline V gene sequence: CDR1 WSHSY, CDR2 SAAADI. V was clipped by 6 bases and J by 6 bases; unmatched bases: 3. The receptor comes from a human donor in good health, serving as a control. The sample taken for sequencing was sorted CD4+, CD8+, or CD8+CD57+ T cells (not recorded which) from PBMCs. The rearrangement uses TRBV10-2 and TRBJ2-2, with TRBD1 identical over 8 bases. CDR3 protein: CASRDRVAGELFF. CDR3 bases: TGCGCCAGCAGGGACAGGGTTGCCGGGGAGCTGTTTTTT.